These 15 T cell receptor beta chains were all obtained from the same sample, sequenced in a study of blood T cell repertoires in COVID-19. Sequencing used immunoSEQ multiplex PCR; TCRdb keeps in-frame clones, though not all of them. The sample includes approximately 26,000 clones, 80% to 95% seen only once; the top ten take 2.1%. Sequenced material: peripheral blood. Receptors originate from a human donor in a cohort sampled during active COVID-19.

The rearrangement uses TRBV6-5 and TRBJ2-7; 7 nucleotides match TRBD1. This CDR3 has 15 amino acids. With 0 bases clipped from V and 5 bases from J, the junction kept 7 bases outside the gene matches. The germline V gene has CDR1 MNHEY and CDR2 SVGAGI. The CDR3 loop is CASSYSEGALNEQYF. CDR3 nucleotides: TGTGCCAGCAGTTACTCAGAGGGGGCTCTTAACGAGCAGTACTTC.

The rearrangement joins TRBV6-1 to TRBJ1-2; D gene unclear. Trimming cost V 4 bases and J 2 bases, with 17 bases left between them. This CDR3 spans 16 amino acids. CDR1 and CDR2 (germline): MNHNS, SASEGT. The CDR3 region has the DNA TGTGCCAGCAGTGCTAGAGCGGGGAGTTTAAACTATGGCTACACCTTC. It encodes CASSARAGSLNYGYTF.

In its sample, this clone was seen a few times. This sequence joins TRBV7-9 and TRBJ2-2; D perhaps matches TRBD2 (5 bases). The length of the CDR3 is 15 residues. Germline assignment: CDR1 SEHNR and CDR2 FQNEAQ (reference sequence). The V end lost 2 bases, the J end lost 6 bases, and 13 bases lay between the germline ends. The CDR3 sequence: CASSLIGVLAGELFF. In nucleotides, the CDR3 is TGTGCCAGCAGCTTAATCGGGGTACTCGCCGGGGAGCTGTTTTTT. Variable domain in full (rest from reference TRBV7-9 and TRBJ2-2): DTGVSQNPRHKITKRGQNVTFRCDPISEHNRLYWYRQTLGQGPEFLTYFQNEAQLEKSRLLSDRFSAERPKGSFSTLEIQRTEQGDSAMYLCASSLIGVLAGELFFGEGSRLTVL.

The V gene is TRBV7-9, the J gene TRBJ2-3; tentatively, D is TRBD1 (6 bases). With 2 bases removed from V and 3 bases from J, the gap between germline ends came to 18 bases. The CDR3 is 17 residues long. CDR1 and CDR2 from the germline V gene are SEHNR and FQNEAQ (reference sequence). The chain's CDR3 is CASSLSTSRGWTDTQYF. CDR3 sequence (DNA): TGTGCCAGCAGCTTATCTACCAGCAGGGGATGGACAGATACGCAGTATTTT.

This clone was counted a single time. V usage is TRBV4-2 and J usage is TRBJ1-5; D remains ambiguous. This CDR3 has 13 amino acids. Trimming shortened V by 0 bases and J by 6 bases, and 6 bases separated the two germline ends. In germline, CDR1 is LGHNA, CDR2 YNFKEQ. CDR3 loop: CASSQDSGQPQHF. The CDR3 nucleotides are TGTGCCAGCAGCCAAGATAGTGGTCAGCCCCAGCATTTT.

The genes are TRBV5-4 and TRBJ2-1, with TRBD2 matching 7 bases. CDR1 and CDR2 (germline): SGHNT, YYREEE (reference sequence). The CDR3 runs 16 residues. With V trimmed by 2 bases and J by 0 bases, 5 bases remained unmatched. Written as DNA, the CDR3 is TGTGCCAGCAGCTTCGGCGGGAGTTCCTCCTACAATGAGCAGTTCTTC. Translation: CASSFGGSSSYNEQFF.

The rearrangement links TRBV11-2 to TRBJ2-1; 7 bases are a match to TRBD2. V dropped 3 bases and J dropped 4; count of bases not matched to a gene: 15. Germline values: CDR1 SGHAT, CDR2 FQNNGV. The CDR3 is 18 amino acids. The DNA for the CDR3 is TGTGCCAGCAGCTTTATTCTCTTAACGGGAGGCAAGTACAATGAGCAGTTCTTC. This sequence encodes CASSFILLTGGKYNEQFF.

The gene calls are TRBV12-3 or TRBV12-4 and TRBJ2-6; D remains ambiguous. Trimming removed 6 bases from V and 3 bases from J, with 6 bases in between. The CDR3 sequence is 13 residues long. The CDR3 coding sequence is TGTGCCAGCAGCCTTAGTGGGGCCAACGTCCTGACTTTC. It translates to CASSLSGANVLTF.

The sample holds one count of this clone. This chain links TRBV30 with TRBJ1-5; 7 bases line up with TRBD1. The V gene's germline CDR1 is GTSNPN and CDR2 SVGIG (reference sequence). V lost 1 base, J lost 4 bases, and 7 bases stayed unmatched. This CDR3 is 15 amino acids long. As DNA, the CDR3 is TGTGCCTGGAGTGGAAGGGGGCTTGAAAATCAGCCCCAGCATTTT. The encoded protein is CAWSGRGLENQPQHF. Filled out from reference TRBV30 and TRBJ1-5, the complete variable domain reads SQTIHQWPATLVQPVGSPLSLECTVEGTSNPNLYWYRQAAGRGLQLLFYSVGIGQISSEVPQNLSASRPQDRQFILSSKKLLLSDSGFYLCAWSGRGLENQPQHFGDGTRLSIL.

Only a few counts were recorded for this clone. The chain is built from TRBV24-1 and TRBJ1-1; no firm D call. The CDR3 is 13 amino acids. Germline assignment: CDR1 KGHDR and CDR2 SFDVKD. V dropped 6 bases and J dropped 1 base, with 8 bases sitting between them. CDR3 amino acids: CATSNRPNTEAFF. The CDR3 nucleotides are TGTGCCACCAGTAACAGACCGAACACTGAAGCTTTCTTT.

This clone has just one count. The chain joins TRBV19 to TRBJ2-7; 8 bases match TRBD1. V dropped 0 bases and J dropped 0; count of bases not matched to a gene: 1. The CDR3 runs to 15 residues. Germline V CDR1 and CDR2: LNHDA, SQIVND (reference sequence). In nucleotides, the CDR3 is TGTGCCAGTAGTATAGACGGACAGGGCTCCTACGAGCAGTACTTC. Protein sequence: CASSIDGQGSYEQYF.

The chain uses TRBV6-5 and TRBJ1-4; 7 nucleotides match TRBD1. Losses at the gene ends were 2 bases for V and 0 bases for J; bases not matched to a gene: 3. This CDR3 comprises 16 residues. Germline CDR1 is MNHEY and CDR2 is SVGAGI. CDR3 bases: TGTGCCAGCAGTTACGACAGGGACACAACTAATGAAAAACTGTTTTTT. Encoded protein: CASSYDRDTTNEKLFF.

The chain combines TRBV28 with TRBJ1-4, with D possibly being TRBD1 (5 bases). Germline CDR1 reads MDHEN; CDR2 reads SYDVKM. The CDR3 runs to 15 residues. V was pared by 6 bases and J by 4 bases, with 15 bases between. CDR3 in DNA: TGTGCCAGCAGCATCAATGGGGGGGGTAATGAAAAACTGTTTTTT. This sequence encodes CASSINGGGNEKLFF. The variable domain in full, with the rest retrieved from reference TRBV28 and TRBJ1-4, is DVKVTQSSRYLVKRTGEKVFLECVQDMDHENMFWYRQDPGLGLRLIYFSYDVKMKEKGDIPEGYSVSREKKERFSLILESASTNQTSMYLCASSINGGGNEKLFFGSGTQLSVL.

This clone has a handful of counts. This rearrangement joins TRBV2 to TRBJ1-2, with 8 positions matching TRBD1. J lost 6 bases, V lost 5 bases, and 11 bases had no gene match. The CDR3 sequence is 15 residues long. CDR1 is SNHLY, CDR2 FYNNEI, per germline. This CDR3 reads CASSPFIGQGDGYTF. The CDR3 DNA is TGTGCCAGCAGTCCTTTCATTGGACAGGGTGATGGCTACACCTTC.

CDR3 sequence (DNA): TGTGCCAGCAGCCTAGCGGGAGTGGGCACCGGGGAGCTGTTTTTT. It encodes CASSLAGVGTGELFF. This chain uses TRBV3-1 (or the pseudogene TRBV3-2) with TRBJ2-2; 9 bases line up with TRBD2. The germline V gene has CDR1 LGHDT and CDR2 YNNKEL (reference sequence). Losses at the gene ends were 4 bases for V and 4 bases for J; bases not matched to a gene: 4. The CDR3 has 15 amino acids.